This TCR beta chain is drawn from a study of T cell repertoires in ileal Crohn's disease (dated by TCRdb to between 2018 and 2021). Describing the broader study: Median disease duration was around eight years, and about 35% of patients were identified as active smokers at the time of surgery. All patients had surgery for a complication: stricturing disease in 61% and penetrating disease in roughly 40%. About half of the patients received postoperative therapy: about eleven received thiopurines and over 15 received anti-TNF agents. Neoterminal ileum biopsies obtained at postoperative colonoscopy were designated as M6 samples. TCR repertoire analysis was performed in 45 to 65 Crohn's disease patients drawn from a prospective multicentre cohort. The study ran alongside a multicentre cohort designed to identify predictors of early endoscopic recurrence after ileocolonic resection. Endoscopic postoperative recurrence was defined as a Rutgeerts score above i0. A total of about 170 mucosal samples from 57 patients were sequenced, with samples obtained at several locations on the surgical specimen and at postoperative endoscopy.

About 500 nanograms of biopsy DNA per sample were submitted for commercial TCRB immunosequencing. A two-step, amplification bias-controlled multiplex PCR was used by Adaptive Biotechnology to amplify CDR3 regions from genomic DNA. The first PCR used primers for every V and J gene segment; the second PCR added barcodes and Illumina adapters. CDR3 libraries were sequenced on an Illumina instrument. The original methods were these. Analysis combined the vendor-provided pipelines with custom analysis of raw data in R/Bioconductor under R version 3.3.0. Clonality, which ranges from 0 to 1, was calculated as the inverse of the normalised Shannon entropy across all productive clones. High-frequency clones were defined as the share of the repertoire taken up by the top 100 clones, keeping only clones that passed a 95% confidence test. Overlap between samples was measured with the Morisita-Horn index, while repertoire diversity was measured with the Simpson index. This is the immuneACCESS table as TCRdb keeps it, with only in-frame sequences that have V and J called. A part of the clones is gone; compared with another copy, unresolved V genes explain less than half, and the rest is unexplained. The DNA gave D and trimming, while V, J and clone size come from that table. In this sample the table shows 12,000 or so clones, around 70% of which occur a single time. Around 8.7% of the sample belongs to the ten largest clones.

As for this clone: Its antigen specificity is not known. No base-level quality is on record; no much larger clone is a single base apart.

According to the study, the label for this sample's time point signals: neoterminal ileum biopsy at postoperative endoscopy, about 6 months after surgery. Eligible patients were adults with ileal or ileocolonic Crohn's disease who had an indication for ileocolonic resection. Whole ileal mucosal biopsies were stored frozen at -80°C before DNA extraction. Genomic DNA was isolated from frozen whole biopsies using a TRizol-based method, and the DNA was quantified with a NanoDrop 2000 spectrophotometer. There are 15 amino acids in the CDR3, from cysteine to phenylalanine inclusive. Just CDR3 DNA is preserved here, 45 bases in frame from base 1. CDR1 and CDR2 are drawn from the germline V gene: SGHRS, YFSETQ. V is shortened by 0 bases, J by 4 bases, and the region joining them spans 13 bases. The study at large found these results: Patients who were active smokers at surgery had a significantly higher proportion of clonal expansions than non-smokers (around 24% vs 18%, p=0.02). More high-frequency clones were carried by sorted CD8 T cells than by CD4 T cells, suggesting that mucosal expansions were mainly CD8. Higher percentages of high-frequency clones at the time of surgery were linked to endoscopic recurrence, and every patient with clonality above 26.8% (18/57) had recurrence. Postoperative endoscopy was performed at varying times within the first year after surgery, with a median delay of approximately 7 months. Only a subgroup of patients, of unstated size, had their mucosal CD4 and CD8 T cells sorted and sequenced.

The sequence was obtained from an adult with Crohn's disease. The sequence joins TRBV5-1 to TRBJ1-1; the D gene is perhaps TRBD1, on 5 matching bases. Sequenced sample: ileal tissue. The CDR3 in this case is CASSLGVVGGTEAFF. The sequence in DNA is TGCGCCAGCAGCTTGGGGGTGGTTGGGGGCACTGAAGCTTTCTTT.